What follows describes a single T cell receptor beta chain. This specimen belongs to a study of blood T cell repertoires in COVID-19. Across the whole study: Samples representing acute and convalescent COVID-19 were sourced from the United States, Italy and Spain.

Assay: immunoSEQ multiplex PCR; the TCRdb copy retains only in-frame clones and omits some. Among 310,000 or so clones listed, around four fifths were seen once. Material for sequencing was peripheral blood. The receptor comes from a woman between 45 and 65 years old with acute or convalescent COVID-19.

The CDR3, as DNA: TGTGCCAGCAGCCCCGTAGGGGGCGAGGGCAATCAGCCCCAGCATTTT. This translates into CASSPVGGEGNQPQHF. This chain links TRBV21-1 with TRBJ1-5; the D segment call TRBD1 is taken from the table without a DNA check. TRBV21-1 is a listed pseudogene. CDR3 length equals 16 residues.